The 29 T cell receptor beta chains below all came from one sample that was sequenced in a study of T cells in localized non-small cell lung cancer. The protocol was immunoSEQ multiplex PCR, while the TCRdb copy is restricted to in-frame clones and leaves out a portion. The sample includes tens of thousands of clones, around 89% of them seen just once. Here the sequenced sample was peripheral blood, taken before any cancer treatment. These receptors originate from a woman between 35 and 70 years old with stage I squamous cell lung carcinoma.

This rearrangement joins TRBV4-2 to TRBJ1-2, with no clear D. V lost 0 bases, J lost 6 bases, and 8 bases lay in between. Looked up from germline, CDR1 is LGHNA and CDR2 is YNFKEQ. This CDR3 comprises 13 residues. CDR3 amino acids: CASSQDMLDGYTF. The CDR3 DNA is TGTGCCAGCAGCCAAGATATGCTTGATGGCTACACCTTC.

The chain couples TRBV2 to TRBJ2-3, with D unresolved. Germline CDR1 is SNHLY and CDR2 is FYNNEI. Trimming cost V 3 bases and J 7 bases, with 5 bases left between them. This CDR3 has 11 amino acids. CDR3 region: CASSEKYTQYF. The CDR3 DNA reads TGTGCCAGCAGTGAGAAGTATACGCAGTATTTT.

V and J are TRBV6-1 and TRBJ2-7; the D is unclear. Germline assignment: CDR1 MNHNS and CDR2 SASEGT. V was pared by 4 bases and J by 3 bases, with 10 bases between. The CDR3 has 13 residues. The CDR3, as DNA: TGTGCCAGCAGTGCTCCTTGGGGCTACGAGCAGTACTTC. As protein: CASSAPWGYEQYF.

This clone was seen many times. The chain recombines TRBV5-1 with TRBJ1-4; TRBD1 aligns across 8 bases. Germline V gene sequence: CDR1 SGHRS, CDR2 YFSETQ. The CDR3 spans 17 residues. V trimming: 0 bases; J trimming: 6 bases; junction bases outside the gene matches: 10. The CDR3 DNA is TGCGCCAGCAGCTTGGATCCCACAGGGGGAGTGGATGAAAAACTGTTTTTT. This gives the protein CASSLDPTGGVDEKLFF.

The chain recombines TRBV18 with TRBJ1-2; 7 bases map to TRBD1. The ends lost 6 bases at V and 6 bases at J; junction bases unmatched: 7. This CDR3 region has 13 residues. CDR1 KGHSH and CDR2 LQKENI come from the germline V gene. Here the CDR3 DNA reads TGTGCCAGCTCGTTCGACAGGGATAATGGCTACACCTTC. This translates into CASSFDRDNGYTF.

This chain links TRBV2 with TRBJ1-1, with 8 bases identical to TRBD1. This CDR3 is built from 14 residues. CDR1 and CDR2 from the germline V gene are SNHLY and FYNNEI. V dropped 4 bases and J dropped 6; count of bases not matched to a gene: 7. The CDR3 DNA follows: TGTGCCAGCAGTGGGTCAGGGGGCTTTTCTGAAGCTTTCTTT. Protein sequence: CASSGSGGFSEAFF.

The chain links TRBV7-8 to TRBJ2-2; the D gene is possibly TRBD1 (5 bases). V lost 5 bases and J lost 3, with 13 bases in between. CDR1 is SGHVS, CDR2 FQNEAQ, per germline. The CDR3 sequence is 15 residues long. CDR3 bases: TGTGCCAGCAGCCAGAGACAGAAACACACCGGGGAGCTGTTTTTT. It encodes CASSQRQKHTGELFF.

This clone was found a few times. The chain has TRBV6-5 and TRBJ1-1, with a possible D match to TRBD1 (5 bases). The ends were cut back, 4 bases at V and 3 bases at J, with 12 bases in the middle. Germline values: CDR1 MNHEY, CDR2 SVGAGI. The CDR3 extends over 14 amino acids. The CDR3 sequence: CASSLGRRHTEAFF. CDR3 bases: TGTGCCAGCAGTTTGGGACGTAGACACACTGAAGCTTTCTTT.

The V gene is TRBV12-5, the J gene TRBJ1-1; possibly TRBD1 for D (5 bases). Germline loops: CDR1 LGHNT, CDR2 FRNRAP. Deletions cut 6 bases from V and 5 bases from J, with 13 bases between. The length of the CDR3 is 13 residues. CDR3 loop: CASGRGGITEAFF. The CDR3 DNA follows: TGTGCTAGTGGACGGGGGGGGATAACTGAAGCTTTCTTT. The entire variable domain, with the rest obtained from reference TRBV12-5 and TRBJ1-1, is as follows: DARVTQTPRHKVTEMGQEVTMRCQPILGHNTVFWYRQTMMQGLELLAYFRNRAPLDDSGMPKDRFSAEMPDATLATLKIQPSEPRDSAVYFCASGRGGITEAFFGQGTRLTVV.

The rearrangement joins TRBV5-1 to TRBJ2-1; 10 nucleotides line up with TRBD2. The CDR3 runs 15 residues. Trimming removed 5 bases from V and 2 bases from J; junction bases left unmatched: 4. Germline V gives CDR1 SGHRS, CDR2 YFSETQ. DNA for the CDR3: TGCGCCAGCAGGAGAGCGGGGGGGCCCTACAATGAGCAGTTCTTC. Protein: CASRRAGGPYNEQFF.

The V and J genes are TRBV19 and TRBJ1-1; D not resolved. Trimming shortened V by 4 bases and J by 1 base, and 13 bases separated the two germline ends. In germline, CDR1 is LNHDA, CDR2 SQIVND (reference sequence). This CDR3 has 15 amino acids. The CDR3 sequence: CASSTTRDGNTEAFF. The CDR3 bases are TGTGCCAGTAGTACCACTCGAGACGGGAACACTGAAGCTTTCTTT.

The chain has TRBV19 and TRBJ1-1; 8 bases fit TRBD1. The V and J ends lost 5 bases and 0 bases, in that order; junction bases with no gene match: 5. This CDR3 has 15 amino acids. The germline V gene has CDR1 LNHDA and CDR2 SQIVND (reference sequence). In DNA, the CDR3 is TGTGCCAGTAGTCATAAGACAGGGGTGAACACTGAAGCTTTCTTT. Amino acids: CASSHKTGVNTEAFF.

The genes are TRBV21-1 and TRBJ2-1; the D call in the table, TRBD1, was not verified against the DNA. TRBV21-1 is assigned pseudogene status. The CDR3 has 15 residues. The CDR3 nucleotides read TGTGCCAGCAGGGTACAGGGGACAAAATACAATGAGCAGTTCTTC. It translates to CASRVQGTKYNEQFF.

The chain links TRBV19 to TRBJ1-1, with TRBD1 matching 7 bases. The CDR3 has 15 residues. Germline V gene sequence: CDR1 LNHDA, CDR2 SQIVND (reference sequence). Losses at the gene ends were 1 base for V and 1 base for J; bases not matched to a gene: 3. The DNA of the CDR3 is TGTGCCAGTAGTATAGGGGACAGAACGAACACTGAAGCTTTCTTT. Its translation: CASSIGDRTNTEAFF.

The chain joins TRBV9 to TRBJ2-1; maybe TRBD1 (5 bases). V was trimmed by 3 bases and J by 9 bases, leaving 13 bases between them. CDR1 and CDR2 (germline): SGDLS, YYNGEE. The CDR3 totals 13 residues. CDR3 bases: TGTGCCAGCAGCGCGCAAGGGGTCGGTGAGCAGTTCTTC. Translating gives CASSAQGVGEQFF.

The gene calls are TRBV5-4 and TRBJ1-2; D remains unclear. Germline V gene data show CDR1 as SGHNT and CDR2 as YYREEE (reference sequence). This CDR3 is built from 16 residues. V was shortened by 0 bases and J by 4 bases, with 16 bases between the two germline ends. In nucleotides, the CDR3 is TGTGCCAGCAGCTTGGGGGGAGGAACCTCAAGCTATGGCTACACCTTC. Protein product: CASSLGGGTSSYGYTF.

The chain employs TRBV6-1 and TRBJ1-2; D is perhaps TRBD1 (6 bases). The V end was cut by 6 bases, the J end by 8 bases, with 13 bases between. This CDR3 has 12 residues. CDR1 is MNHNS and CDR2 is SASEGT in the germline V gene. In nucleotides, the CDR3 is TGTGCCAGCAGGCCCAACAGGGACGGCTACACCTTC. Translation gives CASRPNRDGYTF.

The V call is TRBV10-2, the J call TRBJ1-1; 9 nucleotides align to TRBD1. The V gene end was trimmed by 11 bases and the J gene end by 2 bases; junction bases not matched to a gene: 12. The V gene's germline CDR1 is WSHSY and CDR2 SAAADI. The CDR3 extends over 15 amino acids. The CDR3 is CAVGNDRGLNTEAFF. For the CDR3, the DNA is TGCGCCGTAGGGAATGACAGGGGGTTAAACACTGAAGCTTTCTTT.

This chain connects TRBV7-9 to TRBJ1-2; 8 nucleotides line up with TRBD1. This CDR3 comprises 13 residues. The germline gives CDR1 SEHNR, CDR2 FQNEAQ (reference sequence). The trim removed 5 bases at V and 8 bases at J, leaving 7 bases unmatched. This CDR3 reads CASSRTGLRGYTF. Here the CDR3 DNA reads TGTGCCAGCAGCCGGACAGGGTTGCGCGGCTACACCTTC.

V usage is TRBV27 and J usage is TRBJ1-2; TRBD1 matches 9 bases. Trimming at V came to 4 bases and at J to 2 bases, leaving 8 bases not matched to a gene. The CDR3 contains 16 residues. Germline-derived CDR1 and CDR2 are MNHEY and SMNVEV (reference sequence). The CDR3, as DNA: TGTGCCAGCAGTTCCGCACCGGGACAGGGCAACTATGGCTACACCTTC. Translated, it gives CASSSAPGQGNYGYTF.

This clone was counted a single time. The rearrangement joins TRBV5-4 to TRBJ2-5; D ambiguous. Trimming removed 1 base at V and 3 bases at J, with 4 bases between. The length of the CDR3 is 12 residues. Per the germline V gene, CDR1 is SGHNT and CDR2 is YYREEE (reference sequence). The chain's CDR3 is CASSLLEETQYF. CDR3 DNA sequence: TGTGCCAGCAGCTTGTTAGAAGAGACCCAGTACTTC. Based on the CDR3 plus reference TRBV5-4 and TRBJ2-5, the full variable domain is ETGVTQSPTHLIKTRGQQVTLRCSSQSGHNTVSWYQQALGQGPQFIFQYYREEENGRGNFPPRFSGLQFPNYSSELNVNALELDDSALYLCASSLLEETQYFGPGTRLLVL.

The J gene is TRBJ2-7, the V gene TRBV2, with D perhaps TRBD2 (6 bases). This CDR3 has 16 residues. Trimming stripped 6 bases from V and 0 bases from J, with 18 bases between. Germline V gene lookup returns CDR1 SNHLY and CDR2 FYNNEI. The DNA for the CDR3 is TGTGCCAGCAGCGGCGGAGGGACTGCGAGCTCCTACGAGCAGTACTTC. Translation: CASSGGGTASSYEQYF.

The rearrangement uses TRBV25-1 and TRBJ1-3; no clear D. CDR3 length equals 15 residues. Per the germline V gene, CDR1 is MGHDK and CDR2 is SYGVNS. With 2 bases removed from V and 0 bases from J, the gap between germline ends came to 8 bases. In nucleotides, the CDR3 is TGTGCCAGCAGTGAAGGATCCTACTCTGGAAACACCATATATTTT. Its translation is CASSEGSYSGNTIYF.

V and J are TRBV5-6 and TRBJ1-2; D is perhaps TRBD1 (6 bases). The CDR3 is 14 amino acids. Trimming removed 3 bases at V and 5 bases at J, with 14 bases between. Per germline, CDR1 SGHDT and CDR2 YYEEEE. The CDR3 nucleotides read TGTGCCAGCAGCTACAGGGAGTTAGGGTATGGCTACACCTTC. Residues: CASSYRELGYGYTF.

V usage is TRBV30 and J usage is TRBJ1-5; a possible D gene is TRBD1 (5 bases). Germline lookup yields CDR1 GTSNPN and CDR2 SVGIG (reference sequence). This CDR3 is built from 19 residues. V lost 0 bases to trimming and J lost 2 bases, with 23 bases between them. In nucleotides, the CDR3 is TGTGCCTGGAGTGTAGGAAATTCGGCGGGGACTTGGCGCAATCAGCCCCAGCATTTT. Its translation: CAWSVGNSAGTWRNQPQHF.

This chain joins TRBV2 and TRBJ2-1, with D perhaps TRBD2 (5 bases). The germline gives CDR1 SNHLY, CDR2 FYNNEI. The CDR3 consists of 13 residues. CDR3: CARELGRRNEQFF. In DNA, the CDR3 is TGTGCAAGGGAACTAGGACGGAGGAATGAGCAGTTCTTC.

The chain joins TRBV6-1 to TRBJ1-5; D gene ambiguous. Germline CDR1 is MNHNS and CDR2 is SASEGT. Trimming took off 7 bases at V and 4 bases at J, with 14 bases between the two ends. The CDR3 loop spans 14 amino acids. The DNA for the CDR3 is TGTGCCAGCAATCGGGCAGGTCTAAATCAGCCCCAGCATTTT. Translated: CASNRAGLNQPQHF.

V usage is TRBV4-1 and J usage is TRBJ2-5; 8 bases map to TRBD2. This CDR3 is 15 amino acids long. CDR1 is MGHRA, CDR2 YSYEKL, per germline. V shed 0 bases, J shed 4 bases, and the junction held 4 bases outside the gene matches. The CDR3 DNA reads as TGCGCCAGCAGCCAAGATCCGACTAGCGTAGAGACCCAGTACTTC. Protein: CASSQDPTSVETQYF.

V is TRBV2 and J is TRBJ1-4; D might be TRBD1 (5 bases). Deletions cut 9 bases from V and 3 bases from J, with 11 bases between. The length of the CDR3 is 13 residues. Germline V lookup: CDR1 SNHLY, CDR2 FYNNEI. The CDR3 region is CASAGTSNEKLFF. The CDR3 DNA follows: TGTGCCAGTGCCGGGACCTCTAATGAAAAACTGTTTTTT.